The 5 T cell receptor beta chains listed next were all sequenced from one sample in a study of T cell repertoires in cytomegalovirus infection. These receptors are not linked to any known antigen. From the reads, TCRdb called clonotypes with MiXCR, one entry per CDR3 protein. The sample lists some 800,000 distinct CDR3 sequences, just under 30% occurring once. Material: cultured CD8+ T cells from PBMCs, obtained from culture after CMV antigen stimulation. Receptors were obtained from a human donor in good health (CMV status not recorded). Some clones in this sample may be carry-over from other donors' samples.

This clonotype has a handful of counts. V gene TRBV27 combines with J gene TRBJ2-3; D is possibly TRBD2 (6 bases). V shed 7 bases and J shed 0 bases, with 14 bases lying between them. Germline V gene sequence: CDR1 MNHEY, CDR2 SMNVEV (reference sequence). CDR3 length equals 15 residues. The CDR3 here is CASTLGLTSTDTQYF. CDR3 nucleotide sequence: TGTGCCAGCACGCTGGGACTGACTAGCACAGATACGCAGTATTTT.

This clonotype has a count of ten or more. V and J are TRBV7-2 and TRBJ1-1; D is unresolved. Germline CDR1 is SGHTA and CDR2 is FQGNSA. The V gene lost 1 base and the J gene lost 6 bases, with 12 bases spanning the gap. The CDR3 length is 14 residues. The CDR3 DNA follows: TGTGCCAGCAGCTTAGGGACGGTCCTACCTGAAGCTTTCTTT. Amino acids: CASSLGTVLPEAFF.

The V and J genes are TRBV2 and TRBJ2-5; D is unclear. The CDR3 extends over 15 amino acids. Deletions cut 1 base from V and 4 bases from J, with 13 bases between. Germline V gene sequence: CDR1 SNHLY, CDR2 FYNNEI. The CDR3 loop is CASSEGSLKRETQYF. The CDR3 bases are TGTGCCAGCAGTGAAGGGTCTCTGAAAAGAGAGACCCAGTACTTC.

The rearrangement joins TRBV6-2 or TRBV6-3 to TRBJ2-2, with D uncertain. Trimming shortened V by 0 bases and J by 6 bases, and 14 bases separated the two germline ends. This CDR3 is 16 amino acids long. Germline CDR1 MNHEY, CDR2 SVGEGT. CDR3 residues: CASSYSRVGPPGELFF. CDR3 in DNA: TGTGCCAGCAGTTACTCCCGAGTCGGGCCCCCCGGGGAGCTGTTTTTT.

The rearrangement links TRBV6-8 to TRBJ2-5, with a tentative D call TRBD2 (6 bases). Germline CDR1 reads MNHGY; CDR2 reads SAAAGT. CDR3 size: 14 residues. Trimming cost V 7 bases and J 2 bases, with 14 bases left between them. The CDR3 DNA follows: TGTGCCAGCAACCCCGGGGGTTGGCAAGAGACCCAGTACTTC. This encodes CASNPGGWQETQYF.